This T cell receptor (beta chain) was sequenced during a study of blood T cell repertoires in COVID-19. Overall study context: PBMCs, B-cell-depleted T cells, or T cells were the source of the cDNA or gDNA that made up the material.

Patients at the Seattle site were enrolled during active infection and followed longitudinally. The CDR3 is 14 residues long. The ends were cut back, 6 bases at V and 1 base at J, with 11 bases in the middle. Germline values: CDR1 MNHEY, CDR2 SVGAGI. In the authors' methods: The assay estimated nucleated cells by amplifying reference gene primers. Method: immunoSEQ multiplex PCR; TCRdb's copy keeps in-frame clones and lacks some. V, J and clone size are those of that table, while D and trimming were read from the DNA. The repertoire holds almost 400,000 clones, with around 87% as singletons. The TCR was taken from a woman aged 55-69 years with COVID-19, enrolled during active disease. Sequenced input: peripheral blood. The genes are TRBV6-5 and TRBJ2-3; D is perhaps TRBD2 (5 bases). CDR3 sequence reads: CASSLDFRTDTQYF. The CDR3 DNA reads TGTGCCAGCAGCCTGGACTTTCGCACAGATACGCAGTATTTT.